The source of this TCR beta chain is a study of neurological immune-mediated disorders. This clonotype was seen many times. The length of the CDR3 is 14 residues. CDR1 and CDR2 from the germline V gene are LNHNV and YYDKDF (reference sequence). Deletions cut 5 bases from V and 2 bases from J, with 13 bases between. TCRdb used MiXCR to reprocess the 5' RACE reads, holding one entry per CDR3 protein. The sample lists tens of thousands of distinct CDR3 sequences; approximately 1.6% were seen once. The receptor was derived from a woman aged 30 to 39 with multiple sclerosis. The chain combines TRBV15 with TRBJ2-7; no reliable D call. Source material: PBMCs. The chain's CDR3 is CATSAGVRAYEQYF. In DNA form, the CDR3 reads TGTGCCACCAGCGCCGGAGTTAGGGCCTACGAGCAGTACTTC. The variable domain in full, with the rest retrieved from reference TRBV15 and TRBJ2-7, is DAMVIQNPRYQVTQFGKPVTLSCSQTLNHNVMYWYQQKSSQAPKLLFHYYDKDFNNEADTPDNFQSRRPNTSFCFLDIRSPGLGDTAMYLCATSAGVRAYEQYFGPGTRLTVT.